The next 27 T cell receptor beta chains were all read from a single sample in a study of T cell changes during pregnancy in multiple sclerosis. Sequencing was performed with immunoSEQ multiplex PCR; in TCRdb, only in-frame clones are kept and a portion is missing. The sample lists tens of thousands of clones; about 93% were seen once. The sample was CD4+ T cells from peripheral blood mononuclear cells, taken in the second trimester of pregnancy. Source of these receptors: a female donor with multiple sclerosis, enrolled in a pregnancy study.

In its sample, this clone was seen a few times. The chain employs TRBV5-1 and TRBJ2-7; TRBD1 matches 7 bases. The germline CDR1 and CDR2 sequences are SGHRS and YFSETQ. The V and J ends lost 0 bases and 5 bases, in that order; junction bases with no gene match: 8. CDR3 size: 15 residues. The CDR3 DNA reads TGCGCCAGCAGCTTGGTCCAAACAGGGGCCCACGAGCAGTACTTC. Its translation: CASSLVQTGAHEQYF.

The V call is TRBV27, the J call TRBJ2-2; TRBD2 agrees at 8 bases. Germline V CDR1 and CDR2: MNHEY, SMNVEV (reference sequence). Trimming removed 9 bases from V and 7 bases from J; junction bases left unmatched: 7. The CDR3 spans 13 residues. CDR3 loop: CASRAGGVGELFF. In nucleotides, the CDR3 is TGTGCCAGTAGGGCGGGAGGAGTCGGGGAGCTGTTTTTT.

The genes are TRBV6-5 and TRBJ1-5, with 7 nucleotides matching TRBD1. In germline, CDR1 is MNHEY, CDR2 SVGAGI. CDR3 length: 15 residues. The junction had 6 bases not matched to a gene; V was cut back by 6 bases and J by 1 base. The CDR3 spells CASSRDRESNQPQHF. The CDR3 DNA reads TGTGCCAGCAGCCGAGACAGGGAAAGCAATCAGCCCCAGCATTTT.

This clone was seen a few times. The CDR3 reads CAIRGTGNEASYGYTF. CDR3 bases: TGTGCCATCAGGGGGACAGGGAATGAGGCTAGCTATGGCTACACCTTC. The rearrangement uses TRBV10-3 and TRBJ1-2; 9 nucleotides match TRBD1. Germline V gene lookup returns CDR1 ENHRY and CDR2 SYGVKD. The CDR3 totals 16 residues. V shed 6 bases, J shed 4 bases, and the junction held 12 bases outside the gene matches.

This clone was observed a single time. The chain has TRBV29-1 and TRBJ1-3; D is uncertain. Trimming removed 4 bases from V and 1 base from J, with 8 bases in between. CDR3 length: 13 amino acids. Germline V gene sequence: CDR1 SQVTM, CDR2 ANQGSEA. Written as DNA, the CDR3 is TGCAGCGTTGCCCCTAAATCTGGAAACACCATATATTTT. Translated, it gives CSVAPKSGNTIYF.

This sequence joins TRBV6-1 and TRBJ1-1; D is perhaps TRBD1 (5 bases). The CDR3 loop spans 16 amino acids. V dropped 4 bases and J dropped 3 bases, with 18 bases sitting between them. Germline loops: CDR1 MNHNS, CDR2 SASEGT. The CDR3 DNA sequence: TGTGCCAGCAGTGGCCGACAGACACGGGGGGACACTGAAGCTTTCTTT. As protein: CASSGRQTRGDTEAFF.

The chain uses TRBV2 and TRBJ2-5, with 8 bases lining up with TRBD2. The CDR3 contains 15 residues. In germline, CDR1 is SNHLY, CDR2 FYNNEI. The V gene end was trimmed by 4 bases and the J gene end by 5 bases; junction bases not matched to a gene: 9. The CDR3 spells CASSVERGLVETQYF. CDR3 sequence (DNA): TGTGCCAGCAGTGTCGAGCGGGGGTTGGTCGAGACCCAGTACTTC.

This clone has a single count. The rearrangement joins TRBV7-2 to TRBJ2-7, with TRBD2 identical over 10 bases. J was trimmed by 5 bases and V by 3 bases; bases with no gene match: 7. Per the germline V gene, CDR1 is SGHTA and CDR2 is FQGNSA. This CDR3 has 15 amino acids. CDR3: CASSLAGTSVHEQYF. CDR3 in DNA: TGTGCCAGCAGCTTGGCCGGGACTAGCGTCCACGAGCAGTACTTC.

Remarks on this clone: Since the CDR3 does not end with the conserved phenylalanine or tryptophan, this likely comes from a read error. The genes are TRBV19 and TRBJ1-2; maybe TRBD1 (6 bases). The CDR3 has 13 residues. The V end was cut by 4 bases, the J end by 4 bases, with 10 bases between. Germline V gene data show CDR1 as LNHDA and CDR2 as SQIVND (reference sequence). DNA for the CDR3: TGTGCCAGTAGTACCACGACAGGCTATGGCTACACCCTC. It translates to CASSTTTGYGYTL.

The V and J genes are TRBV5-1 and TRBJ2-7; 7 nucleotides line up with TRBD1. Losses at the gene ends were 0 bases for V and 5 bases for J; bases not matched to a gene: 2. This CDR3 is 13 amino acids long. Germline-derived CDR1 and CDR2 are SGHRS and YFSETQ. CDR3 sequence: CASSLEGGHEQYF. CDR3 in DNA: TGCGCCAGCAGCTTGGAAGGGGGCCACGAGCAGTACTTC.

The chain is built from TRBV6-6 and TRBJ1-1, with unresolved D. Germline loops: CDR1 MNHNY, CDR2 SVGAGI (reference sequence). This CDR3 spans 15 amino acids. Trimming took off 5 bases at V and 1 base at J, with 14 bases between the two ends. The chain's CDR3 is CASSPGPRGNTEAFF. The CDR3, as DNA: TGTGCCAGCAGTCCGGGCCCTCGGGGGAACACTGAAGCTTTCTTT.

The chain employs TRBV19 and TRBJ2-1, with TRBD2 matching 10 bases. Germline assignment: CDR1 LNHDA and CDR2 SQIVND (reference sequence). The CDR3 extends over 13 amino acids. Trimming took 6 bases from V and 9 from J; bases not matched to a gene: 5. CDR3 in DNA: TGTGCCAGTAGACTAGCGGGAAACGGTGAGCAGTTCTTC. Its protein is CASRLAGNGEQFF.

This rearrangement joins TRBV15 to TRBJ2-6; D possibly corresponds to TRBD2 (6 bases). Germline-derived CDR1 and CDR2 are LNHNV and YYDKDF (reference sequence). With 1 base removed from V and 0 bases from J, the gap between germline ends came to 10 bases. The CDR3 loop spans 17 amino acids. Written as DNA, the CDR3 is TGTGCCACCAGCAGAGGCGGAGGGGTCTCTGGGGCCAACGTCCTGACTTTC. It codes for CATSRGGGVSGANVLTF.

CDR3 in DNA: TGTGCCAGCAGCTTCGCCCAACAGGTTGGCTCTGGAAACACCATATATTTT. This sequence encodes CASSFAQQVGSGNTIYF. The V gene is TRBV11-3, the J gene TRBJ1-3, with D possibly matching TRBD1 (5 bases). V lost 3 bases and J 0 bases, leaving 15 bases between the germline ends. This CDR3 region has 17 residues. CDR1 is SGHNT, CDR2 YENEEA, per germline.

In DNA form, the CDR3 reads TGCGCCAGCAGCCTGGGACAGTCCACAGATACGCAGTATTTT. Amino acid sequence: CASSLGQSTDTQYF. The chain links TRBV5-1 to TRBJ2-3, with 7 bases fitting TRBD1. The CDR3 length is 14 residues. V lost 4 bases, J lost 2 bases, and 4 bases stayed unmatched. Germline CDR1 is SGHRS and CDR2 is YFSETQ.

The chain carries TRBV28 and TRBJ2-2; no firm D call. CDR1 and CDR2 (germline): MDHEN, SYDVKM. The CDR3 spans 13 residues. Trimming took 7 bases from V and 1 from J, leaving 7 bases between them. CDR3 amino acids: CASTTGNTGELFF. Here the CDR3 DNA reads TGTGCCAGCACCACGGGGAACACCGGGGAGCTGTTTTTT.

The chain is built from TRBV15 and TRBJ2-2; 10 nucleotides match TRBD2. The CDR3 has 17 residues. CDR1 and CDR2 from the germline V gene are LNHNV and YYDKDF (reference sequence). With V trimmed by 3 bases and J by 6 bases, 10 bases remained unmatched. Here the CDR3 reads CATSREPSGRLAGELFF. The CDR3 DNA follows: TGTGCCACCAGCAGGGAACCTAGCGGGAGATTGGCCGGGGAGCTGTTTTTT.

The chain recombines TRBV28 with TRBJ1-5; D is ambiguous. Germline loops: CDR1 MDHEN, CDR2 SYDVKM. V was pared by 1 base and J by 4 bases, with 14 bases between. This CDR3 contains 16 residues. CDR3 in DNA: TGTGCCAGCAGTTTATCCTCGTATTCAGAAAATCAGCCCCAGCATTTT. This codes for CASSLSSYSENQPQHF.

V is TRBV9 and J is TRBJ1-6, with D perhaps TRBD1 (5 bases). V lost 1 base and J lost 7, with 9 bases in between. Germline CDR1 reads SGDLS; CDR2 reads YYNGEE. This CDR3 has 14 residues. CDR3 coding DNA: TGTGCCAGCAGCGTAACCGCAGGGAATTCACCCCTCCACTTT. It specifies CASSVTAGNSPLHF. Drawing the rest from reference TRBV9 and TRBJ1-6, the complete variable domain is DSGVTQTPKHLITATGQRVTLRCSPRSGDLSVYWYQQSLDQGLQFLIQYYNGEERAKGNILERFSAQQFPDLHSELNLSSLELGDSALYFCASSVTAGNSPLHFGNGTRLTVT.

This chain joins TRBV13 and TRBJ2-1, with 10 positions matching TRBD2. In germline, CDR1 is PRHDT, CDR2 FYEKMQ (reference sequence). J was trimmed by 10 bases and V by 4 bases; bases with no gene match: 13. This CDR3 has 16 amino acids. CDR3 sequence: CASSSTGTSALVEQFF. The CDR3, as DNA: TGTGCCAGCAGCTCGACCGGGACTAGCGCCCTTGTGGAGCAGTTCTTC.

The chain uses TRBV7-6 and TRBJ2-5, with 14 bases identical to TRBD2. The CDR3 runs 16 residues. With 5 bases clipped from V and 4 bases from J, the junction kept 6 bases outside the gene matches. Germline CDR1 SGHVS, CDR2 FNYEAQ. The CDR3 sequence: CASSPTTSGGAETQYF. CDR3 sequence (DNA): TGTGCCAGCAGCCCTACGACTAGCGGGGGGGCAGAGACCCAGTACTTC.

The chain is built from TRBV7-2 and TRBJ1-4; TRBD1 might be the D (6 bases). CDR1 and CDR2 from the germline V gene are SGHTA and FQGNSA. Trimming removed 4 bases at V and 1 base at J, with 10 bases between. The CDR3 is made up of 15 amino acids. The CDR3 region has the DNA TGTGCCAGCAGCTCGGCAGGGGTAACTAATGAAAAACTGTTTTTT. Translated, it gives CASSSAGVTNEKLFF.

V usage is TRBV5-6 and J usage is TRBJ2-2; 7 bases align to TRBD2. This CDR3 comprises 12 residues. Germline loops: CDR1 SGHDT, CDR2 YYEEEE. The V gene end was trimmed by 2 bases and the J gene end by 9 bases; junction bases not matched to a gene: 1. CDR3 amino acids: CASSFGGWELFF. CDR3 DNA sequence: TGTGCCAGCAGCTTCGGGGGGTGGGAGCTGTTTTTT.

This chain links TRBV4-3 with TRBJ1-2; 11 nucleotides line up with TRBD1. This CDR3 region has 18 residues. Germline loops: CDR1 LGHNA, CDR2 YSLEER. Trimming took 0 bases from V and 5 from J; bases not matched to a gene: 11. The CDR3 spells CASSQDLVDRGLWYGYTF. CDR3 nucleotides: TGCGCCAGCAGCCAAGATCTGGTGGACAGGGGGCTTTGGTATGGCTACACCTTC.

The chain carries TRBV5-6 and TRBJ2-7, with D perhaps matching TRBD1 (6 bases). The CDR3 loop spans 14 amino acids. The V gene lost 4 bases and the J gene lost 1 base, with 12 bases spanning the gap. Germline V CDR1 and CDR2: SGHDT, YYEEEE. The CDR3 is CASSEQGVSYEQYF. The DNA of the CDR3 is TGTGCCAGCAGCGAACAGGGAGTGTCCTACGAGCAGTACTTC.

The chain couples TRBV7-2 to TRBJ1-5; TRBD1 matches at 7 bases. V shed 5 bases and J 4 bases; nucleotides not matched to a gene: 5. Germline V gene data show CDR1 as SGHTA and CDR2 as FQGNSA. CDR3 length: 14 amino acids. The CDR3 protein is CASSMGDRNQPQHF. The CDR3 nucleotides read TGTGCCAGCAGCATGGGGGACAGAAATCAGCCCCAGCATTTT. The whole variable domain, remainder taken from reference TRBV7-2 and TRBJ1-5, is GAGVSQSPSNKVTEKGKDVELRCDPISGHTALYWYRQSLGQGLEFLIYFQGNSAPDKSGLPSDRFSAERTGGSVSTLTIQRTQQEDSAVYLCASSMGDRNQPQHFGDGTRLSIL.

In its sample, this clone was seen once. The chain carries TRBV11-3 and TRBJ1-1; a possible D gene is TRBD1 (5 bases). Germline CDR1 reads SGHNT; CDR2 reads YENEEA. The germline V and J ends were trimmed by 4 bases and 1 base, with 10 bases remaining between them. This CDR3 contains 14 residues. The chain's CDR3 is CASSSQGGNTEAFF. The CDR3 coding sequence is TGTGCCAGCAGCTCCCAGGGTGGGAACACTGAAGCTTTCTTT.